This TCR beta chain was recorded in a study of CXCR3-negative and CXCR3-positive naive CD8 T cells (dated by TCRdb to the late 2010s). Regarding the complete study: In total, around 140 million TRB reads were obtained, or roughly 1.5 +/- 0.3 million reads per library. The diversity and physicochemical repertoire analyses included around 10 donors pooled from two independent experiments. Naive subsets from about 5 donors and memory cells from 3 donors were included in the TRBV-TRBJ cluster analysis. Overall study results and their limits: Surface CD5, linked to self-reactivity in mice, was comparable between naive subsets; TCR interaction strength was therefore also inferred from TRB CDR3 physicochemical properties. TRB CDR3s from CXCR3-positive naive cells showed higher hydrophobicity (lower Kidera factor 4), lower energy, and higher strength and volume indices than CXCR3-negative naive cells. Repertoire diversity was comparably high in both naive subsets but much lower in memory CD8+ T cells. Similar TRBV-TRBJ usage was shown by naive CXCR3-negative and CXCR3-positive cells from the same donor, whereas distinct patterns were shown by memory cells. CXCR3 expression partially decreased after cryopreservation, so most assays used freshly isolated PBMCs.

Each CD8+ T cell subset was flow-sorted in triplicate, and approximately 280,000 cells per subset were placed directly into RLT lysis buffer. To exclude memory contaminants, naive CD8+ T cells were stringently defined as CD45RO-CCR7+CD27+CD95-. Using standard density gradient centrifugation, peripheral blood mononuclear cells were isolated from buffy coats. A FACSAria III was used to flow-sort naive CD8+ T cells into CXCR3-negative and CXCR3-positive populations. Total RNA was extracted from sorted cells with an RNeasy Mini Kit. The CDR3 spans 13 residues, from the cysteine through the phenylalanine. The coding DNA is unavailable. From a lookup of the germline V gene, CDR1 and CDR2 are MNHEY and SVGAGI. Sequencing was performed on a NextSeq 550. The Human TCR Profiling Kit (MiLaboratory) was used to make UMI-labeled 5' RACE TRB cDNA libraries. cDNA synthesis used the entire amount of extracted RNA, and PCR amplification then used the entire amount of cDNA produced. Libraries were prepared in parallel using an identical number of PCR cycles. From the authors' description of their analysis: MIGEC and MiXCR extracted about 48,000 +/- 9,800 unique UMI-labeled TRB cDNA molecules per library, requiring at least two reads per UMI. On average, roughly 40,000 +/- 10,000 functional in-frame TRB CDR3 nucleotide clonotypes lacking stop codons were found per library. After downsampling to 5000 UMI-labeled TRB molecules per sample, diversity metrics such as normalized Shannon-Wiener and Chao1 were calculated in VDJtools. VDJtools was used to calculate clonotype-size-weighted physicochemical properties of the central five CDR3 residues, namely interaction energy, strength, volume and Kidera factor 4. Following TCRdb reprocessing, every CDR3 protein sequence forms one entry, and DNA is not provided. None of the V and J calls come from the authors' own analysis; TCRdb made them. Per the sample table, the count is over 4,000 distinct CDR3 sequences. Less than 1.5% of the sample is taken by the ten largest.

This clonotype is medium-sized (0.01 to 0.1%), judged from its frequency; no count is recorded. No cognate antigen has been identified for it. The chain couples TRBV6-5 to TRBJ1-2; TCRdb calls TRBD1, which cannot be checked without DNA. This clonotype originated in a human donor in good health. Some clones in this sample may be carry-over from other donors' samples. Input material: naive CXCR3+ CD8+ T cells from blood. Interpreted using the paper, the cell subset or site label stands for: CD45RO-CCR7+CD27+CD95- naive CD8+ T cells expressing CXCR3 (TNR3+). The CDR3 here reads CASSYTDSYGYTF.